Each of the 16 T cell receptor beta chains below was sequenced from the same sample in a study of T cell responses to AZD1222 COVID-19 vaccine. Data came from immunoSEQ multiplex PCR; TCRdb stores just in-frame clones and leaves some out. Among some 110,000 clones listed, about 80% were seen once. Sample: peripheral blood, taken on day 0 of AZD1222 vaccination. The receptors shown here come from an adult in good health.

This chain uses TRBV5-5 with TRBJ1-2; D remains ambiguous. Germline V gives CDR1 SGHKS, CDR2 YYEKEE (reference sequence). Trimming left V 4 bases short and J 2 bases short, with 15 bases between. The CDR3 is 15 amino acids. DNA for the CDR3: TGTGCCAGCAGCCTTGGTTTCGGGGAGAACTATGGCTACACCTTC. Its translation: CASSLGFGENYGYTF.

The chain recombines TRBV4-1 with TRBJ1-4; D is possibly TRBD1 (5 bases). Trimming removed 1 base from V and 5 bases from J, with 11 bases in between. The length of the CDR3 is 15 residues. Germline V lookup: CDR1 MGHRA, CDR2 YSYEKL. CDR3 residues: CASSQGRDGNEKLFF. The CDR3 nucleotides read TGCGCCAGCAGCCAAGGCCGGGACGGGAATGAAAAACTGTTTTTT.

This clone was seen a few times. The J gene is TRBJ2-7, the V gene TRBV29-1; 7 nucleotides match TRBD2. Germline CDR1 is SQVTM and CDR2 is ANQGSEA. V lost 7 bases to trimming and J lost 0 bases; unmatched junction nucleotides: 0. The CDR3 runs to 11 residues. CDR3 coding DNA: TGCAGCGGCGGGAGCTCCTACGAGCAGTACTTC. This gives the protein CSGGSSYEQYF.

This rearrangement joins TRBV18 to TRBJ1-2; 11 nucleotides align to TRBD1. V dropped 6 bases and J dropped 9; count of bases not matched to a gene: 6. Germline CDR1 is KGHSH and CDR2 is LQKENI. This CDR3 comprises 13 residues. The CDR3 DNA sequence: TGTGCCAGCTCGCTCGGGACAGGGGGTAGCTACACCTTC. It encodes CASSLGTGGSYTF.

The J gene is TRBJ1-1, the V gene TRBV19, with no clear D. Germline CDR1 LNHDA, CDR2 SQIVND (reference sequence). Trimming cost V 3 bases and J 0 bases, with 8 bases left between them. The CDR3 runs to 14 residues. In DNA, the CDR3 is TGTGCCAGTAGTATCCAGCGCATGAACACTGAAGCTTTCTTT. It encodes CASSIQRMNTEAFF.

Note on this clone: Likely a read error: the CDR3 ends without its conserved phenylalanine or tryptophan. The DNA is left out, because the CDR3 cannot be placed on it with certainty; the CDR3 is given as TCRdb lists it. V usage is TRBV6-2 or TRBV6-3 and J usage is TRBJ2-7; the tabulated D call, TRBD2, remains unverified against the DNA. Ends included, the CDR3 has 12 residues. Per germline, CDR1 MNHEY and CDR2 SVGEGT. The CDR3 reads CASSTGVAGAAL.

This clone was picked up a small number of times. The V gene is TRBV6-2 or TRBV6-3, the J gene TRBJ1-1; weak D call: TRBD1 (5 bases). The CDR3 is 13 residues long. V lost 2 bases and J lost 2, with 6 bases in between. CDR1 and CDR2 from the germline V gene are MNHEY and SVGEGT. The CDR3 loop reads CASSYRDNTEAFF. For the CDR3, the DNA is TGTGCCAGCAGTTACCGGGACAACACTGAAGCTTTCTTT.

This chain links TRBV6-5 with TRBJ1-1, with D perhaps TRBD1 (5 bases). The length of the CDR3 is 15 residues. V lost 4 bases, J lost 2 bases, and 14 bases lay in between. Per the germline V gene, CDR1 is MNHEY and CDR2 is SVGAGI. Written as DNA, the CDR3 is TGTGCCAGCAGTTCCCTGGGGGACGTTAACACTGAAGCTTTCTTT. Translated, it gives CASSSLGDVNTEAFF.

This clone was counted a single time. The CDR3 nucleotides are TGTGCCAGCATCAGAACAGAGAACTATGGCTACACCTTC. Amino acids: CASIRTENYGYTF. The chain links TRBV2 to TRBJ1-2; D is uncertain. Deletions cut 7 bases from V and 2 bases from J, with 11 bases between. The germline CDR1 and CDR2 sequences are SNHLY and FYNNEI. The CDR3 spans 13 residues. The full variable domain, rest sourced from reference TRBV2 and TRBJ1-2, is EPEVTQTPSHQVTQMGQEVILRCVPISNHLYFYWYRQILGQKVEFLVSFYNNEISEKSEIFDDQFSVERPDGSNFTLKIRSTKLEDSAMYFCASIRTENYGYTFGSGTRLTVV.

The rearrangement uses TRBV2 and TRBJ1-6, with D maybe TRBD1 (5 bases). The CDR3 totals 15 residues. V lost 7 bases to trimming and J lost 10 bases, with 20 bases between them. Looked up from germline, CDR1 is SNHLY and CDR2 is FYNNEI. The CDR3 is CASTTRRATDSPLHF. CDR3 bases: TGTGCCAGCACTACCCGCAGGGCTACGGACTCACCCCTCCACTTT. The full variable domain, with the rest looked up from reference TRBV2 and TRBJ1-6, is EPEVTQTPSHQVTQMGQEVILRCVPISNHLYFYWYRQILGQKVEFLVSFYNNEISEKSEIFDDQFSVERPDGSNFTLKIRSTKLEDSAMYFCASTTRRATDSPLHFGNGTRLTVT.

The CDR3, as DNA: TGTGCCATCAGTGACCTGGACAGGGCATTCTCTGGAAACACCATATATTTT. This translates into CAISDLDRAFSGNTIYF. This rearrangement joins TRBV10-3 to TRBJ1-3, with TRBD1 identical over 8 bases. Per the germline V gene, CDR1 is ENHRY and CDR2 is SYGVKD. The CDR3 has 17 amino acids. V lost 3 bases, J lost 0 bases, and 7 bases stayed unmatched.

V gene TRBV6-6 combines with J gene TRBJ1-3; possibly TRBD1 for D (6 bases). The CDR3 runs 14 residues. V was trimmed by 0 bases and J by 11 bases, leaving 14 bases between them. Germline CDR1 and CDR2: MNHNY and SVGAGI (reference sequence). CDR3 coding DNA: TGTGCCAGCAGTTACTCGGGGGCTACGCGAGCCATATATTTT. It codes for CASSYSGATRAIYF.

This clone was detected only once. The V and J genes are TRBV9 and TRBJ1-2; the D is unclear. Looked up from germline, CDR1 is SGDLS and CDR2 is YYNGEE. The V end lost 0 bases, the J end lost 4 bases, and 7 bases lay between the germline ends. The CDR3 runs 13 residues. Written as DNA, the CDR3 is TGTGCCAGCAGCGTAGTACAGAGCTATGGCTACACCTTC. Translating it yields CASSVVQSYGYTF.

The genes are TRBV25-1 and TRBJ1-2; maybe TRBD1 (5 bases). The CDR3 runs to 16 residues. The germline gives CDR1 MGHDK, CDR2 SYGVNS. The V and J ends lost 4 bases and 5 bases respectively, with 20 bases between them. The CDR3 bases are TGTGCCAGCAGTGGAGTGGGTCTAAGTTGGGGGTATGGCTACACCTTC. It codes for CASSGVGLSWGYGYTF.

This rearrangement joins TRBV10-2 to TRBJ2-7; maybe TRBD1 (6 bases). CDR1 is WSHSY and CDR2 is SAAADI in the germline V gene. This CDR3 has 13 residues. Trimming shortened V by 2 bases and J by 1 base, and 6 bases separated the two germline ends. CDR3 sequence reads: CASSETGSYEQYF. CDR3 sequence (DNA): TGCGCCAGCAGTGAGACAGGGTCCTACGAGCAGTACTTC.

The rearrangement links TRBV4-2 to TRBJ1-6; the D is unclear. V lost 6 bases, J lost 0 bases, and 15 bases lay in between. The CDR3 length is 17 residues. Germline V CDR1 and CDR2: LGHNA, YNFKEQ. CDR3 in amino acids: CASSPDVKSSYNSPLHF. The CDR3 DNA reads as TGTGCCAGCAGTCCAGATGTAAAGAGCTCCTATAATTCACCCCTCCACTTT.